The entry below gives a single TCR beta chain sequence along with its context. This CDR3 region has 15 residues. The V gene lost 1 base and the J gene lost 6 bases, with 13 bases spanning the gap. The germline CDR1 and CDR2 sequences are LGHNA and YSLEER. The data were taken from a study of patients and donors after allogeneic stem cell transplantation. TCRdb passed the RT-PCR reads through MiXCR, listing each CDR3 protein once. The sample has around 150,000 distinct CDR3 sequences, about a third seen once. The TCR originated in a human donor who was either an allogeneic HSCT recipient or a stem cell or donor lymphocyte infusion donor (not recorded which). It is not recorded whose cells these are; they may come from a transplant donor. Input material: blood, either unsorted or a sorted T cell fraction (not recorded which). This chain uses TRBV4-3 with TRBJ1-5; tentative D call: TRBD1 (5 bases). CDR3 in DNA: TGCGCCAGCAGCCAAGGGCGGGGGTTGAGTCAGCCCCAGCATTTT. Amino acid sequence: CASSQGRGLSQPQHF.